A single sample gave rise to the 19 T cell receptor beta chains below, sequenced in a study of blood T cell repertoires in COVID-19. Generated by immunoSEQ multiplex PCR, the TCRdb table keeps only in-frame clones and is missing some. The table includes some 48,000 clones, about 92% detected once. The sequencing sample was made of peripheral blood. All receptors come from a man aged 55-75 years with COVID-19, enrolled during active disease.

The rearrangement joins TRBV3-1 (or the pseudogene TRBV3-2) to TRBJ2-7; 8 bases are a match to TRBD1. The germline CDR1 and CDR2 sequences are LGHDT and YNNKEL (reference sequence). The V gene end was trimmed by 4 bases and the J gene end by 2 bases; junction bases not matched to a gene: 4. The CDR3 length is 14 residues. The CDR3 DNA reads TGTGCCAGCAGCCCCGACAGGGGTGCCTACGAGCAGTACTTC. Translation gives CASSPDRGAYEQYF.

The chain recombines TRBV19 with TRBJ1-5, with a tentative D call TRBD1 (6 bases). With 9 bases removed from V and 7 bases from J, the gap between germline ends came to 19 bases. Germline CDR1 LNHDA, CDR2 SQIVND (reference sequence). The CDR3 is 14 residues long. The CDR3 sequence is CASSSWGQGQPQHF. CDR3 in DNA: TGTGCCAGCAGCAGTTGGGGCCAGGGGCAGCCCCAGCATTTT. Looking up the rest from reference TRBV19 and TRBJ1-5 gives the full variable domain: DGGITQSPKYLFRKEGQNVTLSCEQNLNHDAMYWYRQDPGQGLRLIYYSQIVNDFQKGDIAEGYSVSREKKESFPLTVTSAQKNPTAFYLCASSSWGQGQPQHFGDGTRLSIL.

The chain combines TRBV7-2 with TRBJ2-1, with 10 bases matching TRBD2. Per germline, CDR1 SGHTA and CDR2 FQGNSA. There are 15 residues in the CDR3. With 7 bases clipped from V and 7 bases from J, the junction kept 10 bases outside the gene matches. CDR3 nucleotides: TGTGCCAGCACTGGAGGGGTAGCGGGAGGAAATGAGCAGTTCTTC. Translated: CASTGGVAGGNEQFF.

Concerning this clone itself: At one end the junction does not follow the germline gene, possibly because of a read error. The V gene is TRBV7-7, the J gene TRBJ2-3, with 8 nucleotides matching TRBD2. Germline V gives CDR1 SSHAT, CDR2 FNYEAQ (reference sequence). The CDR3 contains 16 residues. CDR3 sequence (DNA): TGTGCTAGCAGCTTAGGGACTAGTCCCGACACAGATACGCAGTATTTT. Protein sequence: CASSLGTSPDTDTQYF.

The gene calls are TRBV5-6 and TRBJ1-4; TRBD1 aligns across 10 bases. The germline V gene has CDR1 SGHDT and CDR2 YYEEEE. This CDR3 has 15 residues. The ends lost 2 bases at V and 4 bases at J; junction bases unmatched: 2. The CDR3 loop reads CASSFRDRGNEKLFF. The CDR3 DNA reads TGTGCCAGCAGCTTCCGGGACAGGGGTAATGAAAAACTGTTTTTT.

The genes are TRBV7-3 and TRBJ2-3; a weak D match, TRBD2 (5 bases). This CDR3 region has 17 residues. CDR1 and CDR2 (germline): SGHTA, FQGTGA. V was pared by 5 bases and J by 0 bases, with 18 bases between. CDR3 bases: TGTGCCAGCAGCCCCCGAGCGAGCGGCCTTAGCACAGATACGCAGTATTTT. It translates to CASSPRASGLSTDTQYF.

This chain connects TRBV11-2 to TRBJ2-5; no firm D call. Germline V CDR1 and CDR2: SGHAT, FQNNGV. Trimming removed 5 bases at V and 4 bases at J, with 8 bases between. This CDR3 contains 12 residues. Written as DNA, the CDR3 is TGTGCCAGCAGCCCCCTTTTAGAGACCCAGTACTTC. Residues: CASSPLLETQYF.

In its sample, this clone was seen a few times. The genes are TRBV6-6 and TRBJ1-2; 7 nucleotides align to TRBD1. The germline V gene has CDR1 MNHNY and CDR2 SVGAGI (reference sequence). V was pared by 5 bases and J by 0 bases, with 12 bases of the junction left unmatched. CDR3 length: 17 residues. The CDR3 loop reads CASSPRRTGSANYGYTF. CDR3 bases: TGTGCCAGCAGTCCAAGAAGGACAGGTTCAGCTAACTATGGCTACACCTTC.

The genes are TRBV11-2 and TRBJ2-2; D might be TRBD2 (6 bases). Germline V gives CDR1 SGHAT, CDR2 FQNNGV. V shed 0 bases and J shed 7 bases, with 12 bases lying between them. This CDR3 comprises 15 residues. The CDR3 reads CASSLERGGHGELFF. For the CDR3, the DNA is TGTGCCAGCAGCTTAGAGAGGGGAGGCCACGGGGAGCTGTTTTTT.

J is TRBJ2-5 and V is TRBV24-1; tentative D call: TRBD2 (5 bases). CDR3 length equals 16 residues. V was clipped by 5 bases and J by 5 bases, with 20 bases between them. The germline gives CDR1 KGHDR, CDR2 SFDVKD. CDR3 residues: CATSGPSPGAFETQYF. The CDR3 coding sequence is TGTGCCACCAGTGGACCTAGCCCTGGAGCCTTTGAGACCCAGTACTTC.

The J gene is TRBJ1-2, the V gene TRBV11-2; D uncertain. Trimming cost V 2 bases and J 4 bases, with 5 bases left between them. The V gene's germline CDR1 is SGHAT and CDR2 FQNNGV. The CDR3 is 12 residues long. The CDR3 reads CASSLSGYGYTF. The CDR3, as DNA: TGTGCCAGCAGCTTAAGCGGCTATGGCTACACCTTC.

This chain joins TRBV6-2 or TRBV6-3 and TRBJ1-6, with 7 bases fitting TRBD1. Unmatched junction bases numbered 9, after V lost 0 bases and J lost 10 bases. Looked up from germline, CDR1 is MNHEY and CDR2 is SVGEGT. This CDR3 region has 16 residues. The DNA of the CDR3 is TGTGCCAGCAGTTACTCGACAGGGTACGGGAAATCACCCCTCCACTTT. It specifies CASSYSTGYGKSPLHF.

V usage is TRBV30 and J usage is TRBJ1-2; D is unresolved. The V end was cut by 3 bases, the J end by 8 bases, with 16 bases between. Germline V gives CDR1 GTSNPN, CDR2 SVGIG (reference sequence). This CDR3 region has 13 residues. CDR3 protein: CAWRLPGMGGYTF. CDR3 nucleotide sequence: TGTGCCTGGAGATTACCGGGAATGGGGGGCTACACCTTC. The full variable domain, rest sourced from reference TRBV30 and TRBJ1-2, is SQTIHQWPATLVQPVGSPLSLECTVEGTSNPNLYWYRQAAGRGLQLLFYSVGIGQISSEVPQNLSASRPQDRQFILSSKKLLLSDSGFYLCAWRLPGMGGYTFGSGTRLTVV.

Here the CDR3 DNA reads TGTGCCTGGAGCACCGGGACAGGGGGCGTTGGCAATCAGCCCCAGCATTTT. Translating gives CAWSTGTGGVGNQPQHF. This chain joins TRBV30 and TRBJ1-5; 12 bases align to TRBD1. Looked up from germline, CDR1 is GTSNPN and CDR2 is SVGIG (reference sequence). V shed 3 bases, J shed 2 bases, and the junction held 8 bases outside the gene matches. This CDR3 has 17 residues.

The chain recombines TRBV6-5 with TRBJ2-7, with 10 bases matching TRBD2. Trimming at V came to 6 bases and at J to 7 bases, leaving 12 bases not matched to a gene. The CDR3 extends over 15 amino acids. The germline V gene has CDR1 MNHEY and CDR2 SVGAGI. This CDR3 reads CASRWGSGRAWEQYF. The DNA for the CDR3 is TGTGCCAGCAGGTGGGGGAGCGGGAGGGCCTGGGAGCAGTACTTC.

The chain combines TRBV6-5 with TRBJ2-7; maybe TRBD2 (6 bases). Trimming removed 6 bases at V and 4 bases at J, with 19 bases between. This CDR3 has 15 amino acids. Germline assignment: CDR1 MNHEY and CDR2 SVGAGI. The CDR3 coding sequence is TGTGCCAGCAGCAATTCGGGACTCCCGTCTTACGAGCAGTACTTC. Translation: CASSNSGLPSYEQYF.

The chain combines TRBV7-3 with TRBJ2-3; TRBD2 is a possible D gene (6 bases). CDR1 and CDR2 from the germline V gene are SGHTA and FQGTGA. The V end lost 0 bases, the J end lost 2 bases, and 9 bases lay between the germline ends. The CDR3 is 15 residues long. In DNA form, the CDR3 reads TGTGCCAGCAGCTTAACGGGGGGAGTCACAGATACGCAGTATTTT. The encoded protein is CASSLTGGVTDTQYF.

The rearrangement uses TRBV4-1 and TRBJ2-5; possible D gene TRBD2, 6 bases. V lost 1 base and J 4 bases, leaving 13 bases between the germline ends. CDR1 is MGHRA and CDR2 is YSYEKL in the germline V gene. The CDR3 is made up of 15 amino acids. Written as DNA, the CDR3 is TGCGCCAGCAGCCAAGTCACGCAGGGAGGAGAGACCCAGTACTTC. Its translation is CASSQVTQGGETQYF.

The chain couples TRBV19 to TRBJ2-3, with 10 bases matching TRBD1. The CDR3 length is 16 residues. The ends lost 5 bases at V and 0 bases at J; junction bases unmatched: 5. CDR1 and CDR2 from the germline V gene are LNHDA and SQIVND (reference sequence). Written as DNA, the CDR3 is TGTGCCAGTAGTCTTGGGACAGGGGCTAGCACAGATACGCAGTATTTT. It codes for CASSLGTGASTDTQYF.